The rows below give T cell receptor beta chains drawn from one sample of a study of T cell repertoires in cytomegalovirus infection. TCRdb itself ran the reads through MiXCR, one entry per CDR3 protein. The profile covers about 500,000 distinct CDR3 sequences, with 25% to 35% appearing a single time and 17% taken by the ten largest. These TCRs are of unknown antigen specificity. The specimen comprised cultured PBMCs, sampled from culture after CMV antigen stimulation. The receptors were gathered from a human donor in good health (CMV status not recorded). Some clones in this sample may be carry-over from other donors' samples. Each CDR3 is given with its conserved first and last residue. The order of the fields is V gene, J gene, clone size, D gene, CDR3 protein, CDR3 DNA. The D gene is left open where the match is weak. Only some rows state a clone size, as once, few, many or a class for expanded clones.

TRBV6-8	TRBJ2-5	NA	TRBD2	CASRASGRGETQYF	TGTGCCAGCAGAGCTAGCGGGAGAGGAGAGACCCAGTACTTC
TRBV7-9	TRBJ1-1	many	TRBD1	CASSTQGPEAFF	TGTGCCAGCAGCACACAGGGGCCGGAAGCTTTCTTT
TRBV12-3/TRBV12-4	TRBJ1-4	NA	TRBD1	CASSLRGRNEKLFF	TGTGCCAGCAGTTTAAGGGGGCGTAATGAAAAACTGTTTTTT
TRBV7-2	TRBJ2-5	few	NA	CASSLEPRETQYF	TGTGCCAGCAGCCTAGAGCCGCGGGAGACCCAGTACTTC
TRBV7-2	TRBJ2-6	NA	NA	CASRLQGRAGANVLTF	TGTGCCAGCAGATTACAGGGTCGAGCTGGGGCCAACGTCCTGACTTTC
TRBV28	TRBJ1-6	NA	TRBD1	CASSFTGVGSPLHF	TGTGCCAGCAGTTTTACAGGGGTTGGTTCACCCCTCCACTTT
TRBV5-1	TRBJ2-5	NA	NA	CASSAAGLETQYF	TGCGCCAGCAGCGCCGCGGGGCTGGAGACCCAGTACTTC
TRBV28	TRBJ2-7	NA	TRBD1	CASSTTGGYEQYF	TGTGCCAGCAGTACCACAGGGGGCTACGAGCAGTACTTC
TRBV24-1	TRBJ2-3	NA	TRBD2	CATTGGRGTDTQYF	TGTGCCACCACTGGCGGGAGAGGCACAGATACGCAGTATTTT
TRBV7-2	TRBJ2-1	NA	TRBD1	CASSQDRDRIF	TGTGCCAGCAGCCAAGACAGGGATAGGATCTTC
TRBV6-1	TRBJ1-3	NA	NA	CASSEWGSGNTIYF	TGTGCCAGCAGTGAATGGGGATCTGGAAACACCATATATTTT
TRBV19	TRBJ1-2	few	TRBD1	CASSPRQGQGVGGYTF	TGTGCCAGTAGTCCGCGTCAGGGACAGGGAGTTGGTGGCTACACCTTC
TRBV7-2	TRBJ1-2	many	NA	CASSLSQEPYGYTF	TGTGCCAGCAGCTTATCACAGGAACCCTATGGCTACACCTTC
TRBV11-2	TRBJ1-4	NA	TRBD1	CASSLGSGTEEKLFF	TGTGCCAGCAGCTTAGGCTCCGGGACAGAAGAAAAACTGTTTTTT
TRBV19	TRBJ2-7	few	TRBD1	CASSHGTGHTYEQYF	TGTGCCAGTAGCCACGGGACAGGACACACCTACGAGCAGTACTTC
TRBV5-6	TRBJ2-3	NA	TRBD2	CASSLERGGITDTQYF	TGTGCCAGCAGCTTGGAACGGGGGGGGATCACAGATACGCAGTATTTT
TRBV29-1	TRBJ2-7	NA	TRBD2	CSVDGLAGLSYEQYF	TGCAGCGTGGACGGACTAGCGGGACTCTCCTACGAGCAGTACTTC
TRBV28	TRBJ1-5	NA	NA	CASSVQRGATNQPQHF	TGTGCCAGCAGTGTACAGCGGGGGGCTACGAATCAGCCCCAGCATTTT
TRBV7-8	TRBJ2-3	many	NA	CASSPPGGLTDTQYF	TGTGCCAGCAGCCCCCCAGGGGGACTCACAGATACGCAGTATTTT
TRBV5-1	TRBJ1-1	NA	NA	CASSPPRGRYTEAFF	TGCGCCAGCAGCCCCCCCCGAGGCAGATACACTGAAGCTTTCTTT
TRBV7-2	TRBJ2-5	NA	NA	CASSFATGETQYF	TGTGCCAGCAGCTTCGCAACCGGAGAGACCCAGTACTTC
TRBV7-2	TRBJ1-1	many	TRBD1	CASSQGQGISAEAFF	TGTGCCAGCAGCCAGGGACAGGGAATTTCGGCTGAAGCTTTCTTT
TRBV20-1	TRBJ2-1	NA	NA	CSARVHPVEQFF	TGCAGTGCTAGGGTGCACCCTGTGGAGCAGTTCTTC
TRBV6-2/TRBV6-3	TRBJ1-1	NA	NA	CASRNQGHWGLEAFF	TGTGCCAGCAGGAATCAGGGGCATTGGGGGCTTGAAGCTTTCTTT
TRBV10-3	TRBJ2-7	NA	NA	CAIVAGAIPAEQYF	TGTGCCATCGTTGCCGGGGCTATACCGGCCGAGCAGTACTTC
TRBV2	TRBJ1-3	NA	NA	CASSDSPGSLRNTIYF	TGTGCCAGCAGTGACTCCCCCGGGAGCCTCCGAAACACCATATATTTT
TRBV15	TRBJ1-1	NA	NA	CATSRDRRGTEAFF	TGTGCCACCAGCAGAGATCGTCGGGGCACTGAAGCTTTCTTT
TRBV7-4	TRBJ1-1	NA	TRBD1	CASSLTGGRGQYTEAFF	TGTGCCAGCAGCTTGACAGGGGGCCGGGGGCAGTACACTGAAGCTTTCTTT
TRBV5-3	TRBJ1-2	NA	NA	CASSVRAQDYGYTF	TGTGCCAGCAGCGTCCGGGCCCAGGACTATGGCTACACCTTC
TRBV7-2	TRBJ2-5	many	TRBD2	CASSLGGRAGGPLEETQYF	TGTGCCAGCAGCTTAGGGGGTCGGGCGGGAGGGCCATTGGAAGAGACCCAGTACTTC
TRBV28	TRBJ2-2	few	NA	CASSLYGIDGELFF	TGTGCCAGCAGTTTGTACGGGATCGACGGGGAGCTGTTTTTT
TRBV28	TRBJ1-5	NA	NA	CASITQGPRQPQHF	TGTGCCAGCATTACACAGGGCCCTAGACAGCCCCAGCATTTT
TRBV12-3/TRBV12-4	TRBJ2-3	NA	NA	CASSFSTASTDTQYF	TGTGCCAGCAGTTTCTCGACAGCTAGCACAGATACGCAGTATTTT
TRBV5-1	TRBJ1-1	NA	TRBD1	CASSSQGAETNTEAFF	TGCGCCAGCAGCTCGCAGGGGGCGGAGACGAACACTGAAGCTTTCTTT
TRBV7-2	TRBJ2-5	NA	TRBD1	CASSSGQVLSETQYF	TGTGCCAGCAGCTCGGGACAGGTTTTGTCAGAGACCCAGTACTTC
TRBV12-5	TRBJ2-5	once	NA	CASAKGVFEETQYF	TGTGCTAGTGCAAAAGGCGTTTTTGAAGAGACCCAGTACTTC
TRBV7-2	TRBJ1-1	few	TRBD1	CASSFTETGTVNTEAFF	TGTGCCAGCAGTTTTACCGAAACCGGGACAGTGAACACTGAAGCTTTCTTT
TRBV7-8	TRBJ1-6	NA	NA	CASSLEGGGSSYNSPLHF	TGTGCCAGCAGCTTAGAGGGGGGGGGAAGCTCCTATAATTCACCCCTCCACTTT
TRBV11-2	TRBJ2-1	many	TRBD2	CASSYPGLAGLDEQFF	TGTGCCAGCAGCTACCCGGGACTAGCGGGACTGGATGAGCAGTTCTTC
TRBV9	TRBJ1-5	NA	NA	CASSVDPGVKPQHF	TGTGCCAGCAGCGTAGATCCAGGGGTGAAGCCCCAGCATTTT
TRBV4-1	TRBJ2-7	NA	TRBD2	CASSQVGGLATTYEQYF	TGCGCCAGCAGCCAAGTAGGGGGACTAGCGACTACTTACGAGCAGTACTTC
TRBV7-4	TRBJ1-1	NA	NA	CASSLPTQGNTEAFF	TGTGCCAGCAGCTTACCGACACAGGGCAACACTGAAGCTTTCTTT
TRBV27	TRBJ2-4	NA	NA	CASSSTTRPDIQYF	TGTGCCAGCAGTTCAACTACCAGACCAGATATTCAGTACTTC
TRBV4-1	TRBJ2-3	NA	TRBD2	CASSQTGREGSTDTQYF	TGTGCCAGCAGCCAAACGGGGCGGGAGGGAAGCACAGATACGCAGTATTTT
TRBV18	TRBJ1-2	NA	TRBD1	CASSPDRGYGSGYTF	TGTGCCAGCTCACCCGACAGGGGGTATGGGAGTGGCTACACCTTC